The clone carrying this TCR beta chain was seen only a few times. Its antigen is still unknown. The whole isolated RNA underwent reverse transcription, so sequencing captured expressed TCRB transcripts. The repertoire was sequenced with immunoSEQ multiplex PCR; TCRdb's copy has only in-frame clones and lacks some. The sample has 250,000 to 300,000 clones; over 11% are singletons. This CDR3 region has 15 residues. Germline V gives CDR1 SGHRS, CDR2 YFSETQ. The V and J ends lost 3 bases and 3 bases respectively, with 16 bases between them. This specimen belongs to a study of beta chain features in type 1 diabetes. Broader study findings: Compared with healthy donors, patients appeared to share more similar naive, central memory and regulatory TCRB repertoires. Type 1 diabetes patients showed a moderate but significant shortening of TCRB CDR3s in all four CD4+ subsets.

The sequenced sample consisted of naive CD4+ T cells from blood. This TCR was recovered from a man younger than 40 with type 1 diabetes. The chain has TRBV5-1 and TRBJ2-7, with D maybe TRBD2 (5 bases). Written as DNA, the CDR3 is TGCGCCAGCAGCTCCACCGGACTCCCCAGCTACGAGCAGTACTTC. This translates into CASSSTGLPSYEQYF.